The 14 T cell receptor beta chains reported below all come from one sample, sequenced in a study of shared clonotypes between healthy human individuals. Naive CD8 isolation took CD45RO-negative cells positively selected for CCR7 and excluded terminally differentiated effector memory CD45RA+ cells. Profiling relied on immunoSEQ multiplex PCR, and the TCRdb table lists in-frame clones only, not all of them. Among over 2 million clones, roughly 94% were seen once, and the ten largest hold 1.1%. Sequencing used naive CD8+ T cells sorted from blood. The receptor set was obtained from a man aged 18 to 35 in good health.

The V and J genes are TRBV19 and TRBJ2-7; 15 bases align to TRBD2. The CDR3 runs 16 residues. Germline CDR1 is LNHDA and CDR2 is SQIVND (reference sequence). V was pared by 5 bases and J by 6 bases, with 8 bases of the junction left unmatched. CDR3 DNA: TGTGCCAGTAGTCTCGCCGGGACTAGCGGGGGGAGCGAGCAGTACTTC. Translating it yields CASSLAGTSGGSEQYF.

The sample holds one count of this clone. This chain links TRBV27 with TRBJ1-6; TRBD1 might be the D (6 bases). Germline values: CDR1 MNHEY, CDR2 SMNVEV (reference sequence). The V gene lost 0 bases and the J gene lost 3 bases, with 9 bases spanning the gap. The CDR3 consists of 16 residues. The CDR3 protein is CASSLSEQGYNSPLHF. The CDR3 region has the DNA TGTGCCAGCAGTTTATCGGAACAGGGCTATAATTCACCCCTCCACTTT.

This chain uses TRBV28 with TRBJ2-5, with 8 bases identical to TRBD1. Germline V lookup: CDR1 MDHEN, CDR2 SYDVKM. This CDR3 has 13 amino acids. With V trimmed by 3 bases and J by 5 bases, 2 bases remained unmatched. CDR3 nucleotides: TGTGCCAGCAGTTTCCGACAGGGGGAGACCCAGTACTTC. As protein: CASSFRQGETQYF.

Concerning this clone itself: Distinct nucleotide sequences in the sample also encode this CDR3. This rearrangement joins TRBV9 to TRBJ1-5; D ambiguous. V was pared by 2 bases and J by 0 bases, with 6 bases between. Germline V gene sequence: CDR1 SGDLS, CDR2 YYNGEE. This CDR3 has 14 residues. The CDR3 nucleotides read TGTGCCAGCAGCGTTGGGGATAGCAATCAGCCCCAGCATTTT. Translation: CASSVGDSNQPQHF.

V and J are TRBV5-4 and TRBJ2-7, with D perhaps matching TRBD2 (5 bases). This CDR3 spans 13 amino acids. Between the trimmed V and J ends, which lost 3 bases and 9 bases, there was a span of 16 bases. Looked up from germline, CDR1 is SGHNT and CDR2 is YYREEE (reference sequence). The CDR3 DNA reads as TGTGCCAGCAGCTCCCGGACTTCTTGGGCGCAGTACTTC. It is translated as CASSSRTSWAQYF.

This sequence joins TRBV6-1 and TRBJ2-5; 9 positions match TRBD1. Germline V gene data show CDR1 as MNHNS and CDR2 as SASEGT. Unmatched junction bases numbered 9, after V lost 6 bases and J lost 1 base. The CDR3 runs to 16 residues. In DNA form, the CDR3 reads TGTGCCAGCAGCGAAATGACAGGGGGATCCCAAGAGACCCAGTACTTC. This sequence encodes CASSEMTGGSQETQYF.

In DNA, the CDR3 is TGTGCTAGTGGGTCACTGGGGGTCACTGAAGCTTTCTTT. Protein product: CASGSLGVTEAFF. This chain links TRBV12-5 with TRBJ1-1; a weak D match, TRBD1 (5 bases). The ends were cut back, 6 bases at V and 4 bases at J, with 12 bases in the middle. The CDR3 contains 13 residues. The germline V gene has CDR1 LGHNT and CDR2 FRNRAP.

CDR3 sequence reads: CASSFRGTAYEQYF. CDR3 bases: TGTGCCAGCAGTTTTCGGGGGACAGCCTACGAGCAGTACTTC. The chain couples TRBV6-1 to TRBJ2-7, with a tentative D call TRBD1 (7 bases). The length of the CDR3 is 14 residues. Trimming removed 5 bases at V and 2 bases at J, with 13 bases between. Per the germline V gene, CDR1 is MNHNS and CDR2 is SASEGT.

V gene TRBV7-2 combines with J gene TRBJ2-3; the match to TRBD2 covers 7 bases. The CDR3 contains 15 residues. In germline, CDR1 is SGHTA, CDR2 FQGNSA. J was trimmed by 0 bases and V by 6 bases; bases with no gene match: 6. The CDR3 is CASRRTSASTDTQYF. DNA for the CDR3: TGTGCCAGCAGGCGAACTAGCGCTAGCACAGATACGCAGTATTTT.

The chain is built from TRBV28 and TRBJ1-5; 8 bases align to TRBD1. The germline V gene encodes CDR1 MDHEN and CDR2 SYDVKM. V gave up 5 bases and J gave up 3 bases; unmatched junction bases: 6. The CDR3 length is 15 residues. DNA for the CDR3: TGTGCCAGCAGTCAAAGGACAGGGAACAATCAGCCCCAGCATTTT. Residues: CASSQRTGNNQPQHF.

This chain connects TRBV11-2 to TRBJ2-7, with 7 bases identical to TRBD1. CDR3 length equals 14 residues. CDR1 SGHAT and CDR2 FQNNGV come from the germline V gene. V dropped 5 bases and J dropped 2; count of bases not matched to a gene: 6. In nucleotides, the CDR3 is TGTGCCAGCAGCCCATCGGACAGGACCTACGAGCAGTACTTC. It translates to CASSPSDRTYEQYF.

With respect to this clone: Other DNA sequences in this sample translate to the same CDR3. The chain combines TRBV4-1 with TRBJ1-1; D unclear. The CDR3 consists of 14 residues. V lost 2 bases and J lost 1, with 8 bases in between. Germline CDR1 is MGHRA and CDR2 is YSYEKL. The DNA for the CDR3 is TGCGCCAGCAGCCAACGTACAGCGAACACTGAAGCTTTCTTT. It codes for CASSQRTANTEAFF.

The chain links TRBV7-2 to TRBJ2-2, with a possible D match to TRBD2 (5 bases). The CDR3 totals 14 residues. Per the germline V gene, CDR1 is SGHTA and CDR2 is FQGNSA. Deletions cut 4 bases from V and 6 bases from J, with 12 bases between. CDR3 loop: CASSYSGGPGELFF. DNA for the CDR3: TGTGCCAGCAGCTATTCAGGCGGGCCCGGGGAGCTGTTTTTT. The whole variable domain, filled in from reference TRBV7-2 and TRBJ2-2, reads GAGVSQSPSNKVTEKGKDVELRCDPISGHTALYWYRQSLGQGLEFLIYFQGNSAPDKSGLPSDRFSAERTGGSVSTLTIQRTQQEDSAVYLCASSYSGGPGELFFGEGSRLTVL.

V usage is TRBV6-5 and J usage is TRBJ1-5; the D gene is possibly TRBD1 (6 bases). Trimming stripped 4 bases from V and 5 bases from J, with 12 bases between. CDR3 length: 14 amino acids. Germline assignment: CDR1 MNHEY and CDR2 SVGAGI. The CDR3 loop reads CASSSAQGYQPQHF. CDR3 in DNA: TGTGCCAGCAGTTCTGCACAGGGATATCAGCCCCAGCATTTT.